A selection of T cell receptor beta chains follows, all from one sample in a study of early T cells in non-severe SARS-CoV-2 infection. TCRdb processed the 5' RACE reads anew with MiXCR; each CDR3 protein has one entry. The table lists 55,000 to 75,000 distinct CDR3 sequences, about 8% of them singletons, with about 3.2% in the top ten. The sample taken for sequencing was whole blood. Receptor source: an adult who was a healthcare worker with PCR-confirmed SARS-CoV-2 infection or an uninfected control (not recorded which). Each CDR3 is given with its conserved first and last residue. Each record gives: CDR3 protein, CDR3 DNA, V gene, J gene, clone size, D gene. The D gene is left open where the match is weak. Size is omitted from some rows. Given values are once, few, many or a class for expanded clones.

cdr3_aa: CATTRDWGTEAFF; cdr3_nt: TGTGCCACCACCAGAGACTGGGGGACTGAAGCTTTCTTT; v_call: TRBV15; j_call: TRBJ1-1; clone_size: many; d_call: -
cdr3_aa: CASSASYNEQFF; cdr3_nt: TGTGCCAGCAGCGCTTCCTACAATGAGCAGTTCTTC; v_call: TRBV7-2; j_call: TRBJ2-1; clone_size: many; d_call: -
cdr3_aa: CSARDLRGIATGELFF; cdr3_nt: TGCAGTGCCAGGGATCTCCGGGGAATAGCAACCGGGGAGCTGTTTTTT; v_call: TRBV20-1; j_call: TRBJ2-2; clone_size: few; d_call: -
cdr3_aa: CASSPQGPRTEAFF; cdr3_nt: TGTGCCAGCTCACCACAGGGACCGCGGACTGAAGCTTTCTTT; v_call: TRBV18; j_call: TRBJ1-1; clone_size: many; d_call: -
cdr3_aa: CASSWVYTEAFF; cdr3_nt: TGTGCCAGCAGTTGGGTTTACACTGAAGCTTTCTTT; v_call: TRBV7-9; j_call: TRBJ1-1; clone_size: many; d_call: -
cdr3_aa: CASSLPAGGTDTQYF; cdr3_nt: TGCGCCAGCAGCTTGCCAGCGGGAGGCACAGATACGCAGTATTTT; v_call: TRBV5-1; j_call: TRBJ2-3; clone_size: -; d_call: TRBD2
cdr3_aa: CASRRAGALRTDTQYF; cdr3_nt: TGTGCCAGCAGGCGAGCGGGAGCGCTCCGCACAGATACGCAGTATTTT; v_call: TRBV7-2; j_call: TRBJ2-3; clone_size: -; d_call: TRBD2
cdr3_aa: CASSSYFGTPNEQFF; cdr3_nt: TGTGCCAGCAGCTCTTACTTCGGGACTCCCAATGAGCAGTTCTTC; v_call: TRBV7-9; j_call: TRBJ2-1; clone_size: few; d_call: -
cdr3_aa: CASSLEGVGGPRDTQYF; cdr3_nt: TGCGCCAGCAGCTTGGAGGGTGTGGGAGGGCCGCGGGATACGCAGTATTTT; v_call: TRBV5-1; j_call: TRBJ2-3; clone_size: -; d_call: TRBD2
cdr3_aa: CSAQDRGEAYEQYF; cdr3_nt: TGCAGTGCTCAAGACAGGGGTGAAGCCTACGAGCAGTACTTC; v_call: TRBV20-1; j_call: TRBJ2-7; clone_size: many; d_call: TRBD1
cdr3_aa: CATSDPRQGGGYTF; cdr3_nt: TGTGCCACCAGTGACCCCCGACAGGGTGGTGGCTACACCTTC; v_call: TRBV24-1; j_call: TRBJ1-2; clone_size: many; d_call: TRBD1
cdr3_aa: CASSFSGYNEQFF; cdr3_nt: TGTGCCAGCAGTTTTTCTGGCTACAATGAGCAGTTCTTC; v_call: TRBV12-3/TRBV12-4; j_call: TRBJ2-1; clone_size: many; d_call: -
cdr3_aa: CASSPSGYNTEAFF; cdr3_nt: TGTGCCAGCTCACCGTCCGGGTACAACACTGAAGCTTTCTTT; v_call: TRBV18; j_call: TRBJ1-1; clone_size: -; d_call: -
cdr3_aa: CASRLGQGGPGELFF; cdr3_nt: TGTGCCAGCAGACTGGGACAGGGGGGCCCCGGGGAGCTGTTTTTT; v_call: TRBV12-3/TRBV12-4; j_call: TRBJ2-2; clone_size: -; d_call: TRBD1
cdr3_aa: CASSTGTWPYEQYF; cdr3_nt: TGTGCCAGCAGCACCGGGACATGGCCCTACGAGCAGTACTTC; v_call: TRBV5-4; j_call: TRBJ2-7; clone_size: few; d_call: -
cdr3_aa: CATSDSGLAGYNEQFF; cdr3_nt: TGTGCCACCAGTGATTCGGGACTAGCGGGCTACAATGAGCAGTTCTTC; v_call: TRBV24-1; j_call: TRBJ2-1; clone_size: many; d_call: TRBD2
cdr3_aa: CASLGTGLSYEQYF; cdr3_nt: TGTGCCAGCCTAGGAACAGGACTATCCTACGAGCAGTACTTC; v_call: TRBV6-2/TRBV6-3; j_call: TRBJ2-7; clone_size: once; d_call: -
cdr3_aa: CASNRQGYYGYTF; cdr3_nt: TGTGCCAGCAACCGACAGGGGTACTATGGCTACACCTTC; v_call: TRBV7-9; j_call: TRBJ1-2; clone_size: -; d_call: TRBD1
cdr3_aa: CACSRTSTGELFF; cdr3_nt: TGTGCCTGTAGCAGGACTTCGACCGGGGAGCTGTTTTTT; v_call: TRBV30; j_call: TRBJ2-2; clone_size: few; d_call: -
cdr3_aa: CASSPDSQTSGISYEQYF; cdr3_nt: TGTGCCAGCAGTCCGGACTCCCAGACTAGCGGGATTTCCTACGAGCAGTACTTC; v_call: TRBV6-2/TRBV6-3; j_call: TRBJ2-7; clone_size: -; d_call: TRBD2
cdr3_aa: CSVAGTATNNEQFF; cdr3_nt: TGCAGCGTTGCTGGGACCGCTACTAACAATGAGCAGTTCTTC; v_call: TRBV29-1; j_call: TRBJ2-1; clone_size: -; d_call: -
cdr3_aa: CASSQGGRGGGELFF; cdr3_nt: TGCGCCAGCAGCCAAGGCGGGAGAGGAGGCGGGGAGCTGTTTTTT; v_call: TRBV4-1; j_call: TRBJ2-2; clone_size: many; d_call: TRBD2
cdr3_aa: CASGFQYNEQFF; cdr3_nt: TGTGCTAGTGGTTTCCAATACAATGAGCAGTTCTTC; v_call: TRBV12-5; j_call: TRBJ2-1; clone_size: -; d_call: -
cdr3_aa: CASSATLAGEETQYF; cdr3_nt: TGTGCCAGCAGCGCCACACTAGCGGGAGAAGAGACCCAGTACTTC; v_call: TRBV9; j_call: TRBJ2-5; clone_size: few; d_call: TRBD2
cdr3_aa: CSAPSRVWGGELFF; cdr3_nt: TGCAGTGCTCCATCGAGGGTCTGGGGCGGGGAGCTGTTTTTT; v_call: TRBV20-1; j_call: TRBJ2-2; clone_size: -; d_call: -
cdr3_aa: CASSPLRDPGVGTQYF; cdr3_nt: TGTGCCAGCAGCCCTCTCCGGGACCCCGGTGTAGGGACCCAGTACTTC; v_call: TRBV11-2; j_call: TRBJ2-5; clone_size: many; d_call: -
cdr3_aa: CSAFTDRDREQFF; cdr3_nt: TGCAGCGCCTTCACTGACAGGGATCGGGAGCAGTTCTTC; v_call: TRBV29-1; j_call: TRBJ2-1; clone_size: -; d_call: TRBD1
cdr3_aa: CAISLDRNSPLHF; cdr3_nt: TGTGCCATCAGCCTCGACAGGAATTCACCCCTCCACTTT; v_call: TRBV10-3; j_call: TRBJ1-6; clone_size: many; d_call: -
cdr3_aa: CASSLGQALHF; cdr3_nt: TGTGCCAGCAGTTTAGGACAGGCCCTCCACTTT; v_call: TRBV28; j_call: TRBJ1-6; clone_size: many; d_call: TRBD1
cdr3_aa: CASSHDSFGYTF; cdr3_nt: TGTGCCAGCAGCCACGACAGTTTTGGCTACACCTTC; v_call: TRBV2; j_call: TRBJ1-2; clone_size: -; d_call: -
cdr3_aa: CASSLVGGVRGNTEAFF; cdr3_nt: TGCGCCAGCAGCTTGGTTGGAGGGGTCAGGGGGAACACTGAAGCTTTCTTT; v_call: TRBV5-1; j_call: TRBJ1-1; clone_size: few; d_call: -
cdr3_aa: CSALQGLARHEQFF; cdr3_nt: TGCAGTGCTCTCCAGGGACTAGCTAGACATGAGCAGTTCTTC; v_call: TRBV20-1; j_call: TRBJ2-1; clone_size: many; d_call: TRBD2
cdr3_aa: CSVEGGRGTDTQYF; cdr3_nt: TGCAGCGTCGAGGGCGGGAGGGGCACAGATACGCAGTATTTT; v_call: TRBV29-1; j_call: TRBJ2-3; clone_size: many; d_call: TRBD2
cdr3_aa: CASRTLPSGGNPQLDTQYF; cdr3_nt: TGCGCCAGCAGGACACTCCCCTCAGGGGGGAACCCACAACTAGATACGCAGTATTTT; v_call: TRBV5-1; j_call: TRBJ2-3; clone_size: -; d_call: -
cdr3_aa: CASGNRQGAMNTEAFF; cdr3_nt: TGTGCCAGCGGGAATCGACAGGGGGCTATGAACACTGAAGCTTTCTTT; v_call: TRBV2; j_call: TRBJ1-1; clone_size: -; d_call: TRBD1
cdr3_aa: CASSQSGLDREGTGELFF; cdr3_nt: TGCGCCAGCAGTCAATCAGGATTAGACAGGGAGGGGACCGGGGAGCTGTTTTTT; v_call: TRBV23-1; j_call: TRBJ2-2; clone_size: -; d_call: -
cdr3_aa: CASSQDGNSNQPQHF; cdr3_nt: TGTGCCAGCAGTCAGGACGGAAATAGCAATCAGCCCCAGCATTTT; v_call: TRBV2; j_call: TRBJ1-5; clone_size: many; d_call: -
cdr3_aa: CASSSTAGVYNEQFF; cdr3_nt: TGTGCCAGCAGTTCGACGGCTGGGGTCTACAATGAGCAGTTCTTC; v_call: TRBV2; j_call: TRBJ2-1; clone_size: many; d_call: -